This T cell receptor (beta chain) was found in a study of Graves' ophthalmopathy and Graves' hyperthyroidism. Study-level findings and limits: The authors also found most expanded thyroid clonotypes above 0.001 frequency in blood.

Germline assignment: CDR1 GTSNPN and CDR2 SVGIG (reference sequence). CDR3 size: 13 residues. Trimming stripped 5 bases from V and 0 bases from J, with 11 bases between. Amplification from RNA transcripts yielded the TCR beta CDR3 regions. First-round RT-PCR used HTBI primers; second-round multiplex PCR followed. Each CDR3 protein is one row after TCRdb ran MiXCR on the multiplex PCR reads. The sample has around 1.1 million distinct CDR3 sequences; about 40% are singletons. Newly diagnosed, the hyperthyroidism patients had under 2 months' duration and were aged 18 to 65. Each diagnosis was determined on the basis of clinical symptoms, serum thyroxine, TRAb, thyroid ultrasound and orbital computed tomography. The table lists this clonotype with a few counts. The antigen is unknown.

The sequence derives from an adult man with Graves' hyperthyroidism. The rearrangement links TRBV30 to TRBJ2-7, with D uncertain. The specimen sequenced was peripheral blood or thyroid tissue (not recorded which). Here the CDR3 reads CAWDALSSYEQYF. In DNA, the CDR3 is TGTGCCTGGGACGCCCTCAGCTCCTACGAGCAGTACTTC.